Presented here are 9 T cell receptor beta chains from one specimen sequenced in a study of blood T cell repertoires in COVID-19. The method was immunoSEQ multiplex PCR; TCRdb's version includes in-frame clones alone and lacks a portion of them. Of about 300,000 clones in the sample, around 89% are singletons; the top ten hold approximately 4.6%. Sequencing was carried out using peripheral blood. These receptors all come from a man aged 35-49 years with acute or convalescent COVID-19.

The V gene is TRBV29-1, the J gene TRBJ2-7, with D perhaps matching TRBD2 (5 bases). Germline-derived CDR1 and CDR2 are SQVTM and ANQGSEA. The length of the CDR3 is 13 residues. V gave up 3 bases and J gave up 3 bases, with 12 bases separating them. This CDR3 is CSVEVPGLYEQYF. CDR3 in DNA: TGCAGCGTTGAGGTCCCAGGACTCTACGAGCAGTACTTC.

The sample holds a few counts of this clone. This sequence joins TRBV2 and TRBJ1-2, with 7 nucleotides matching TRBD1. The CDR3 runs to 14 residues. CDR1 is SNHLY, CDR2 FYNNEI, per germline. V dropped 4 bases and J dropped 6; count of bases not matched to a gene: 8. This CDR3 is CASSGARGINGYTF. The CDR3 coding sequence is TGTGCCAGCAGTGGAGCCAGGGGGATCAATGGCTACACCTTC.

V gene TRBV19 combines with J gene TRBJ1-1; a weak D match, TRBD1 (6 bases). CDR3 length: 15 amino acids. In germline, CDR1 is LNHDA, CDR2 SQIVND (reference sequence). Trimming removed 8 bases at V and 1 base at J, with 17 bases between. CDR3 sequence (DNA): TGTGCCAGTTCTCAAGAGGGGGGGCGGAACACTGAAGCTTTCTTT. Protein: CASSQEGGRNTEAFF.

This chain uses TRBV11-3 with TRBJ2-2; D is undetermined. Germline V gene sequence: CDR1 SGHNT, CDR2 YENEEA. The CDR3 is 14 amino acids. V lost 1 base and J lost 4, with 7 bases in between. CDR3 amino acids: CASSLGVPTGELFF. The DNA for the CDR3 is TGTGCCAGCAGCTTAGGAGTCCCCACCGGGGAGCTGTTTTTT.

The chain employs TRBV5-1 and TRBJ1-1; unclear D gene. CDR3 length equals 14 residues. Trimming cost V 4 bases and J 4 bases, with 14 bases left between them. Germline V gives CDR1 SGHRS, CDR2 YFSETQ. As DNA, the CDR3 is TGCGCCAGCAGCACGACCGGCGGAGGCACTGAAGCTTTCTTT. Its translation is CASSTTGGGTEAFF. Drawing the rest from reference TRBV5-1 and TRBJ1-1, the complete variable domain is KAGVTQTPRYLIKTRGQQVTLSCSPISGHRSVSWYQQTPGQGLQFLFEYFSETQRNKGNFPGRFSGRQFSNSRSEMNVSTLELGDSALYLCASSTTGGGTEAFFGQGTRLTVV.

The chain has TRBV19 and TRBJ1-1; D remains ambiguous. Germline CDR1 reads LNHDA; CDR2 reads SQIVND (reference sequence). The CDR3 is made up of 13 amino acids. The V end was cut by 7 bases, the J end by 5 bases, with 14 bases between. The DNA of the CDR3 is TGTGCCAGTAAAAAGGGAGGGAATACTGAAGCTTTCTTT. It is translated as CASKKGGNTEAFF.

The rearrangement links TRBV21-1 to TRBJ1-2; the table's D call, TRBD1, was not checked against the DNA. TRBV21-1 is listed as a pseudogene. This CDR3 region has 15 residues. CDR3: CASSGRQGIKYGYTF. The CDR3 region has the DNA TGTGCCAGCAGCGGTCGACAGGGGATAAAGTATGGCTACACCTTC.

V usage is TRBV11-1 and J usage is TRBJ2-5; possibly TRBD1 for D (6 bases). Germline assignment: CDR1 SGHAT and CDR2 FQDESV (reference sequence). CDR3 length: 13 amino acids. Deletions cut 5 bases from V and 1 base from J, with 8 bases between. Here the CDR3 reads CASSGQIQETQYF. The CDR3 DNA sequence: TGTGCCAGCAGCGGACAGATCCAAGAGACCCAGTACTTC.

This chain links TRBV3-1 (or the pseudogene TRBV3-2) with TRBJ2-1; 13 bases align to TRBD2. Germline lookup yields CDR1 LGHDT and CDR2 YNNKEL (reference sequence). Trimming cost V 1 base and J 5 bases; bases outside gene matches: 2. The CDR3 runs 16 residues. CDR3 in DNA: TGTGCCAGCAGCCAAGTAGGACTAGCGGGGGACAATGAGCAGTTCTTC. Protein sequence: CASSQVGLAGDNEQFF.